The 18 T cell receptor beta chains below come from one sample, sequenced in a study of OX40 agonist ivuxolimab in advanced cancers. TCRdb's copy holds only in-frame clones and misses some; the assay was immunoSEQ multiplex PCR. Seen here are more than 50,000 clones, roughly three quarters observed once, and the top ten hold approximately 4.4%. The sample was CD4+ or CD8+ T cells sorted from blood, taken in a trial of the OX40 agonist ivuxolimab. Receptor source: an adult with an advanced solid tumor such as melanoma, head and neck, liver or kidney cancer.

As for this clone: Other DNA sequences in this sample translate to the same CDR3. V gene TRBV5-1 combines with J gene TRBJ1-2, with 7 bases matching TRBD1. This CDR3 region has 18 residues. J gave up 1 base and V 3 bases, and 15 bases lay outside the gene matches. CDR1 SGHRS and CDR2 YFSETQ come from the germline V gene. The CDR3 bases are TGCGCCAGCAGCTCGGCGGGTCAACAGGGGATTTTTAACTATGGCTACACCTTC. Translation: CASSSAGQQGIFNYGYTF.

The chain recombines TRBV5-1 with TRBJ2-5; D gene unclear. V dropped 4 bases and J dropped 2 bases, with 12 bases sitting between them. The CDR3 sequence is 14 residues long. Germline values: CDR1 SGHRS, CDR2 YFSETQ. CDR3 sequence: CASSTSGNQETQYF. The CDR3 region has the DNA TGCGCCAGCAGCACCTCAGGAAATCAAGAGACCCAGTACTTC.

V usage is TRBV9 and J usage is TRBJ1-3; D is unclear. CDR1 SGDLS and CDR2 YYNGEE come from the germline V gene. The CDR3 is 17 amino acids. Trimming stripped 0 bases from V and 0 bases from J, with 13 bases between. CDR3 in amino acids: CASSVGGGSSSGNTIYF. The CDR3 DNA reads as TGTGCCAGCAGCGTAGGAGGTGGGTCGAGCTCTGGAAACACCATATATTTT. Supplemented by reference TRBV9 and TRBJ1-3, the full variable domain reads DSGVTQTPKHLITATGQRVTLRCSPRSGDLSVYWYQQSLDQGLQFLIQYYNGEERAKGNILERFSAQQFPDLHSELNLSSLELGDSALYFCASSVGGGSSSGNTIYFGEGSWLTVV.

The V gene is TRBV28, the J gene TRBJ1-6; the D is unclear. Deletions cut 3 bases from V and 10 bases from J, with 4 bases between. CDR1 MDHEN and CDR2 SYDVKM come from the germline V gene. CDR3 length equals 11 residues. CDR3 sequence: CASSLRSPLHF. Written as DNA, the CDR3 is TGTGCCAGCAGTTTGAGATCACCCCTCCACTTT.

The chain has TRBV19 and TRBJ2-3; D unclear. CDR1 is LNHDA, CDR2 SQIVND, per germline (reference sequence). This CDR3 contains 14 residues. Deletions cut 7 bases from V and 8 bases from J, with 19 bases between. This CDR3 is CASTRVPGTGTQYF. The CDR3 nucleotides are TGTGCCAGTACCCGAGTACCCGGCACGGGTACGCAGTATTTT.

The chain recombines TRBV6-5 with TRBJ1-2; D possibly corresponds to TRBD1 (5 bases). The CDR3 loop spans 11 amino acids. The V end was cut by 5 bases, the J end by 7 bases, with 8 bases between. Germline loops: CDR1 MNHEY, CDR2 SVGAGI. The CDR3 coding sequence is TGTGCCAGCAGTCAGGGACGTGGCTACACCTTC. It is translated as CASSQGRGYTF.

This chain's CDR3 is CASSSGLVNTGELFF. The CDR3, as DNA: TGCGCCAGCAGCTCGGGACTAGTCAACACCGGGGAGCTGTTTTTT. The chain carries TRBV5-1 and TRBJ2-2; 8 bases fit TRBD2. V shed 3 bases, J shed 2 bases, and the junction held 3 bases outside the gene matches. The CDR3 contains 15 residues. Germline-derived CDR1 and CDR2 are SGHRS and YFSETQ. Combining the CDR3 with reference TRBV5-1 and TRBJ2-2 gives the whole variable domain KAGVTQTPRYLIKTRGQQVTLSCSPISGHRSVSWYQQTPGQGLQFLFEYFSETQRNKGNFPGRFSGRQFSNSRSEMNVSTLELGDSALYLCASSSGLVNTGELFFGEGSRLTVL.

J is TRBJ1-1 and V is TRBV27, with 7 bases identical to TRBD1. J was trimmed by 3 bases and V by 4 bases; bases with no gene match: 5. Germline CDR1 and CDR2: MNHEY and SMNVEV (reference sequence). The CDR3 covers 14 residues. This chain's CDR3 is CASSSNRGDTEAFF. For the CDR3, the DNA is TGTGCCAGCAGTTCCAACAGGGGTGACACTGAAGCTTTCTTT.

The chain is built from TRBV19 and TRBJ1-2, with D hard to call. This CDR3 spans 13 amino acids. CDR1 is LNHDA and CDR2 is SQIVND in the germline V gene (reference sequence). Trimming took off 0 bases at V and 8 bases at J, with 10 bases between the two ends. The CDR3 DNA is TGTGCCAGTAGTATAGACAGATCAGGCGGCTACACCTTC. It is translated as CASSIDRSGGYTF.

The chain recombines TRBV7-2 with TRBJ1-1, with 8 bases fitting TRBD1. CDR1 is SGHTA, CDR2 FQGNSA, per germline. This CDR3 contains 15 residues. Unmatched junction bases numbered 5, after V lost 5 bases and J lost 0 bases. The CDR3 DNA sequence: TGTGCCAGCAGCCCCCGACAGGGGTTGAACACTGAAGCTTTCTTT. It specifies CASSPRQGLNTEAFF.

This chain connects TRBV4-3 to TRBJ1-4; D is possibly TRBD1 (6 bases). This CDR3 has 16 residues. Looked up from germline, CDR1 is LGHNA and CDR2 is YSLEER. V was trimmed by 0 bases and J by 4 bases, leaving 12 bases between them. The CDR3 protein is CASSQDQRDINEKLFF. The CDR3 DNA reads as TGCGCCAGCAGCCAAGATCAGAGGGACATTAATGAAAAACTGTTTTTT.

This clone was picked up one time. Written as DNA, the CDR3 is TGCGCCAGCAGCTTGGTGGCCAGTAGCTCCTACGAGCAGTACTTC. It yields the protein CASSLVASSSYEQYF. The rearrangement joins TRBV5-1 to TRBJ2-7; no firm D call. From germline, CDR1 is SGHRS and CDR2 YFSETQ. V lost 0 bases to trimming and J lost 0 bases, with 10 bases between them. The CDR3 sequence is 15 residues long.

The rearrangement uses TRBV7-2 and TRBJ2-1; D is perhaps TRBD2 (6 bases). Trimming stripped 0 bases from V and 7 bases from J, with 13 bases between. The CDR3 is made up of 15 amino acids. Germline CDR1 is SGHTA and CDR2 is FQGNSA. Here the CDR3 reads CASSLAQGGGNEQFF. The CDR3 coding sequence is TGTGCCAGCAGCTTAGCCCAAGGAGGAGGGAATGAGCAGTTCTTC.

The chain couples TRBV7-9 to TRBJ2-1; D might be TRBD1 (6 bases). The CDR3 sequence is 14 residues long. Trimming took off 5 bases at V and 4 bases at J, with 12 bases between the two ends. CDR1 is SEHNR and CDR2 is FQNEAQ in the germline V gene (reference sequence). The DNA of the CDR3 is TGTGCCAGCAGCCTCACAGACAGGTACAATGAGCAGTTCTTC. It encodes CASSLTDRYNEQFF.

The chain uses TRBV28 and TRBJ2-4, with TRBD1 matching over 9 bases. The germline gives CDR1 MDHEN, CDR2 SYDVKM. The CDR3 sequence is 17 residues long. J gave up 2 bases and V 2 bases, and 7 bases lay outside the gene matches. CDR3 loop: CASSLERDRVSKNIQYF. The CDR3 bases are TGTGCCAGCAGTTTAGAACGGGACAGGGTCTCCAAAAACATTCAGTACTTC.

This chain joins TRBV19 and TRBJ2-2; TRBD1 matches 8 bases. Trimming cost V 6 bases and J 4 bases; bases outside gene matches: 4. The CDR3 runs 14 residues. The germline gives CDR1 LNHDA, CDR2 SQIVND (reference sequence). CDR3 coding DNA: TGTGCCAGTAGAGGGGGACAGGTCACCGGGGAGCTGTTTTTT. This codes for CASRGGQVTGELFF. The variable domain in full, completed from reference TRBV19 and TRBJ2-2, reads DGGITQSPKYLFRKEGQNVTLSCEQNLNHDAMYWYRQDPGQGLRLIYYSQIVNDFQKGDIAEGYSVSREKKESFPLTVTSAQKNPTAFYLCASRGGQVTGELFFGEGSRLTVL.

J is TRBJ2-1 and V is TRBV30; no firm D call. Between the trimmed V and J ends, which lost 1 base and 9 bases, there was a span of 7 bases. This CDR3 is built from 11 residues. From germline, CDR1 is GTSNPN and CDR2 SVGIG (reference sequence). Here the CDR3 reads CAWSGGGEQFF. The CDR3, as DNA: TGTGCCTGGAGTGGCGGCGGTGAGCAGTTCTTC. Variable domain in full (rest from reference TRBV30 and TRBJ2-1): SQTIHQWPATLVQPVGSPLSLECTVEGTSNPNLYWYRQAAGRGLQLLFYSVGIGQISSEVPQNLSASRPQDRQFILSSKKLLLSDSGFYLCAWSGGGEQFFGPGTRLTVL.

The CDR3 sequence: CATKRAGRDTMNTEAFF. In nucleotides, the CDR3 is TGTGCCACCAAACGCGCGGGGCGTGACACCATGAACACTGAAGCTTTCTTT. The chain employs TRBV5-6 and TRBJ1-1, with a tentative D call TRBD1 (5 bases). V lost 9 bases, J lost 0 bases, and 24 bases lay in between. The CDR3 is made up of 17 amino acids. In germline, CDR1 is SGHDT, CDR2 YYEEEE.